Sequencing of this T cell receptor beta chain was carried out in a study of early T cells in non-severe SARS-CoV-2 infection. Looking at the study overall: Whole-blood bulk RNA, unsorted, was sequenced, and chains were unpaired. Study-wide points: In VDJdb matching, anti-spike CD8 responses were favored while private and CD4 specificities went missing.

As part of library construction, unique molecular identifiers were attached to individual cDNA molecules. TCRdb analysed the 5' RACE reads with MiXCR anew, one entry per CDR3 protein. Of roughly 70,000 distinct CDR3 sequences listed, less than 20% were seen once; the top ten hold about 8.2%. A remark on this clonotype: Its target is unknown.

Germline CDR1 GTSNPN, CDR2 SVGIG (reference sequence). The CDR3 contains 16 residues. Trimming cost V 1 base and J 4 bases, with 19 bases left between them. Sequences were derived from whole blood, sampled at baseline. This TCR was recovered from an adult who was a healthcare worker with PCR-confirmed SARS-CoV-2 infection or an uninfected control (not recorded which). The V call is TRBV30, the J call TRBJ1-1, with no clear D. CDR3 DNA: TGTGCCTGGAGTGCACCTCCGGGAACTCTAGGCACTGAAGCTTTCTTT. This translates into CAWSAPPGTLGTEAFF.